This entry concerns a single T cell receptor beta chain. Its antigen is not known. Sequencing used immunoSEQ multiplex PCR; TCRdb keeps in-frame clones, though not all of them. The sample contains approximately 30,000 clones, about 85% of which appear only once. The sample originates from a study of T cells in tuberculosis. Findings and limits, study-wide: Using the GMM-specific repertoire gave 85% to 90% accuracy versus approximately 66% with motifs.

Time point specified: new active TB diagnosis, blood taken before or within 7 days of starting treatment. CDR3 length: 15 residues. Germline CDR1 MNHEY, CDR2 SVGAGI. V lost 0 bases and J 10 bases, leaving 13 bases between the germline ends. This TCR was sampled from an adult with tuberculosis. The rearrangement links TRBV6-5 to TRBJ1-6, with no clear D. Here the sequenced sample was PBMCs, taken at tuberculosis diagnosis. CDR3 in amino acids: CASSYSMRVGSPLHF. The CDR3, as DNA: TGTGCCAGCAGTTACTCGATGAGGGTTGGATCACCCCTCCACTTT.